The rows below give T cell receptor beta chains drawn from one sample of a study of blood T cell repertoires in COVID-19. Libraries were prepared by immunoSEQ multiplex PCR; TCRdb keeps only in-frame clonotypes and omits some of them. The sample lists just under 150,000 clones, about 89% occurring once. The sequenced material came from peripheral blood. The receptors were gathered from a man aged 45-65 years who had recovered from COVID-19. The CDR3 runs from the conserved cysteine through the conserved F or W. Fields, in order: D gene, V gene, clone size, J gene, CDR3 DNA, CDR3 protein. D genes are given only for firm matches. Some rows have no size entry. The others give once, few or many, or a class for an expanded clone.

D gene: NA
V gene: TRBV27
clone size: once
J gene: TRBJ1-2
CDR3 DNA: TGTGCCAGCAGTTTATCGGGCGGGAACTATGGCTACACCTTC
CDR3 protein: CASSLSGGNYGYTF

D gene: TRBD2
V gene: TRBV6-5
clone size: NA
J gene: TRBJ2-1
CDR3 DNA: TGTGCCAGCAGGGGATCGGGACTACCCAACAATGAGCAGTTCTTC
CDR3 protein: CASRGSGLPNNEQFF

D gene: TRBD1
V gene: TRBV18
clone size: NA
J gene: TRBJ2-2
CDR3 DNA: TGTGCCAGCTCACCAAGCCAGGGGGTGAACACCGGGGAGCTGTTTTTT
CDR3 protein: CASSPSQGVNTGELFF

D gene: TRBD1
V gene: TRBV13
clone size: once
J gene: TRBJ1-2
CDR3 DNA: TGTGCCAGCAGCCAAGACAGGGGGAACTATGGCTACACCTTC
CDR3 protein: CASSQDRGNYGYTF

D gene: TRBD1
V gene: TRBV10-1
clone size: NA
J gene: TRBJ2-7
CDR3 DNA: TGCGCCAGCAGTTTGGGACAGGGCTTTGAGCAGTACTTC
CDR3 protein: CASSLGQGFEQYF

D gene: TRBD1
V gene: TRBV11-1
clone size: NA
J gene: TRBJ1-1
CDR3 DNA: TGTGCCAGCAGCCGGACAGGGGGGGCTGAAGCTTTCTTT
CDR3 protein: CASSRTGGAEAFF

D gene: TRBD1
V gene: TRBV2
clone size: NA
J gene: TRBJ1-4
CDR3 DNA: TGTGCCAGCAGTGGCCCGGACAGGGGAAATGAAAAACTGTTTTTT
CDR3 protein: CASSGPDRGNEKLFF

D gene: TRBD1
V gene: TRBV7-9
clone size: NA
J gene: TRBJ1-4
CDR3 DNA: TGTGCCAGCAGGCCAGGGGGAGTTAATGAAAAACTGTTTTTT
CDR3 protein: CASRPGGVNEKLFF

D gene: TRBD2
V gene: TRBV12-5
clone size: NA
J gene: TRBJ2-2
CDR3 DNA: TGTGCTAGTGGTTTGGGGACTAGCGGGGGGCATTTCGGTACCGGGGAGCTGTTTTTT
CDR3 protein: CASGLGTSGGHFGTGELFF

D gene: NA
V gene: TRBV18
clone size: NA
J gene: TRBJ2-3
CDR3 DNA: TGTGCCAGCTCACAAAGCCCGGGAGCAGATACGCAGTATTTT
CDR3 protein: CASSQSPGADTQYF

D gene: TRBD1
V gene: TRBV6-6
clone size: NA
J gene: TRBJ2-7
CDR3 DNA: TGTGCCAGCAGTTACACGACACAGGGGAAAGGCGAGCAGTACTTC
CDR3 protein: CASSYTTQGKGEQYF

D gene: NA
V gene: TRBV5-1
clone size: few
J gene: TRBJ1-2
CDR3 DNA: TGCGCCAGCAGCCTGGACACGACTAACTATGGCTACACCTTC
CDR3 protein: CASSLDTTNYGYTF

D gene: TRBD1
V gene: TRBV7-2
clone size: NA
J gene: TRBJ2-1
CDR3 DNA: TGTGCCAGCAGCTCCGGACAGGGGTTGTCCTACAATGAGCAGTTCTTC
CDR3 protein: CASSSGQGLSYNEQFF

D gene: NA
V gene: TRBV5-8
clone size: NA
J gene: TRBJ2-5
CDR3 DNA: TGTGCCAGCAGCGCAGGCTTTAGGGGTCAAGAGACCCAGTACTTC
CDR3 protein: CASSAGFRGQETQYF